The following is a T cell receptor beta chain sequence with its context. Between the trimmed V and J ends, which lost 4 bases and 9 bases, there was a span of 14 bases. This CDR3 region has 13 residues. CDR1 and CDR2 from the germline V gene are MDHEN and SYDVKM. These data originate in a study of regulatory T cells in long-lasting Graves disease. Library construction for TCR beta used iRepertoire HTBI primers and Arm-PCR of CDR3 regions. TCRdb re-called the multiplex PCR reads through MiXCR, storing one row per CDR3 protein. The table has 500,000 to 700,000 distinct CDR3 sequences, roughly 15% seen once. As to time point: newly diagnosed GD, antithyroid drugs for less than 3 months. Isolated PBMC RNA provided the starting material for the TCR library. The sample also formed part of further work on T cells in Graves' hyperthyroidism and ophthalmopathy. That study reports: First-round RT-PCR targeting the TCR CDR3 was performed with the HTBI primer set.

The chain couples TRBV28 to TRBJ2-3; D is unclear. Sample: peripheral blood mononuclear cells (PBMCs), taken at new diagnosis, from a patient treated with antithyroid drugs. The receptor was derived from a woman aged 25 to 45 with Graves disease. The CDR3, as DNA: TGTGCCAGCAGTTCCCGGACCCTCTTAACGCAGTATTTT. Amino acid sequence: CASSSRTLLTQYF.